The 16 T cell receptor beta chains below were found in one sample sequenced in a study of cytomegalovirus exposure and HLA in healthy donors. Libraries were prepared by immunoSEQ multiplex PCR; TCRdb keeps only in-frame clonotypes and omits some of them. The sample yields 150,000 to 200,000 clones, 89% seen once. Sequencing was performed on PBMCs. The origin of the receptors is a woman between 18 and 30 years old in good health and CMV-seropositive.

The CDR3 region is CASSLGGGDYNEQFF. The CDR3 DNA follows: TGTGCCAGCAGCTTAGGAGGGGGCGACTACAATGAGCAGTTCTTC. The chain employs TRBV7-6 and TRBJ2-1; 7 bases line up with TRBD1. Trimming took 1 base from V and 3 from J; bases not matched to a gene: 3. The CDR3 consists of 15 residues. Looked up from germline, CDR1 is SGHVS and CDR2 is FNYEAQ.

The chain carries TRBV7-2 and TRBJ1-4; D is unresolved. Germline CDR1 SGHTA, CDR2 FQGNSA. This CDR3 is built from 14 residues. V lost 1 base, J lost 3 bases, and 6 bases lay in between. The chain's CDR3 is CASSLGRANEKLFF. DNA for the CDR3: TGTGCCAGCAGCTTAGGGAGGGCTAATGAAAAACTGTTTTTT.

The CDR3 here is CASSDYGSKTGELFF. CDR3 in DNA: TGTGCCAGCAGTGACTACGGGAGTAAGACCGGGGAGCTGTTTTTT. The chain links TRBV6-4 to TRBJ2-2; a weak D match, TRBD2 (6 bases). Germline V gene sequence: CDR1 MRHNA, CDR2 SNTAGT. The CDR3 is 15 amino acids. Trimming shortened V by 1 base and J by 5 bases, and 11 bases separated the two germline ends.

The V call is TRBV10-3, the J call TRBJ1-2, with D perhaps matching TRBD1 (6 bases). Germline CDR1 is ENHRY and CDR2 is SYGVKD. Trimming removed 10 bases from V and 0 bases from J, with 15 bases in between. The CDR3 runs 14 residues. The CDR3 coding sequence is TGTGCCACCACCGGGACAAGAGCTAACTATGGCTACACCTTC. Protein product: CATTGTRANYGYTF.

The chain joins TRBV30 to TRBJ1-2; D is unresolved. CDR1 is GTSNPN, CDR2 SVGIG, per germline (reference sequence). V lost 2 bases and J 4 bases, leaving 14 bases between the germline ends. The CDR3 loop spans 14 amino acids. This CDR3 reads CAWSHYAGVYGYTF. CDR3 coding DNA: TGTGCCTGGAGTCATTACGCCGGAGTCTATGGCTACACCTTC.

V gene TRBV6-4 combines with J gene TRBJ2-1; 10 bases line up with TRBD2. The J segment lost 6 bases and the V segment lost 5 bases, leaving 4 bases of the junction unmatched. This CDR3 is built from 14 residues. The germline V gene encodes CDR1 MRHNA and CDR2 SNTAGT. CDR3 in DNA: TGTGCCAGCAGTCAGCGGGAGGGATTCAATGAGCAGTTCTTC. Its translation: CASSQREGFNEQFF.

The chain has TRBV27 and TRBJ2-4; 7 positions agree with TRBD1. Trimming cost V 6 bases and J 8 bases; bases outside gene matches: 10. Germline CDR1 reads MNHEY; CDR2 reads SMNVEV (reference sequence). This CDR3 is 14 amino acids long. The CDR3 is CASSTFSTGDIQYF. CDR3 bases: TGTGCCAGCAGCACCTTCTCCACAGGGGACATTCAGTACTTC.

The sample holds one count of this clone. V and J are TRBV7-9 and TRBJ2-7; the match to TRBD2 covers 7 bases. This CDR3 is 16 amino acids long. Trimming removed 3 bases from V and 0 bases from J; junction bases left unmatched: 8. CDR1 is SEHNR, CDR2 FQNEAQ, per germline (reference sequence). CDR3 sequence reads: CASSLYIAGSSYEQYF. The CDR3 DNA reads TGTGCCAGCAGCTTGTACATAGCGGGCAGCTCCTACGAGCAGTACTTC.

V is TRBV5-1 and J is TRBJ2-1, with 11 bases identical to TRBD2. The CDR3 contains 15 residues. Trimming took 0 bases from V and 10 from J; bases not matched to a gene: 6. CDR1 is SGHRS and CDR2 is YFSETQ in the germline V gene. The CDR3 coding sequence is TGCGCCAGCAGCTTGGCACTAGCGGGAGTCTTAGAGCAGTTCTTC. This encodes CASSLALAGVLEQFF. Using reference TRBV5-1 and TRBJ2-1 for the parts outside the CDR3, the full variable domain is KAGVTQTPRYLIKTRGQQVTLSCSPISGHRSVSWYQQTPGQGLQFLFEYFSETQRNKGNFPGRFSGRQFSNSRSEMNVSTLELGDSALYLCASSLALAGVLEQFFGPGTRLTVL.

This clone is a singleton in its sample. The chain employs TRBV6-6 and TRBJ2-7; 7 bases map to TRBD1. The V gene's germline CDR1 is MNHNY and CDR2 SVGAGI (reference sequence). The CDR3 totals 14 residues. Trimming removed 4 bases from V and 2 bases from J; junction bases left unmatched: 5. CDR3 protein: CASSFPGQTYEQYF. Here the CDR3 DNA reads TGTGCCAGCAGTTTTCCGGGACAGACCTACGAGCAGTACTTC.

The rearrangement links TRBV19 to TRBJ1-1; D gene unclear. Looked up from germline, CDR1 is LNHDA and CDR2 is SQIVND (reference sequence). V was cut by 5 bases and J by 8 bases, with 18 bases left in between. The CDR3 has 14 residues. The DNA of the CDR3 is TGTGCCAGTAGTGGTCTAACGAGGAGCCTAGAAGCTTTCTTT. The encoded protein is CASSGLTRSLEAFF.

This clone was counted at least ten times. The chain couples TRBV7-8 to TRBJ2-7, with unresolved D. The CDR3 totals 16 residues. V dropped 5 bases and J dropped 5 bases, with 22 bases sitting between them. The V gene's germline CDR1 is SGHVS and CDR2 FQNEAQ. CDR3 protein: CASSIPWATSPHEQYF. The CDR3, as DNA: TGTGCCAGCAGCATCCCCTGGGCCACTTCCCCCCACGAGCAGTACTTC. The variable domain in full, with the rest retrieved from reference TRBV7-8 and TRBJ2-7, is GAGVSQSPRYKVAKRGQDVALRCDPISGHVSLFWYQQALGQGPEFLTYFQNEAQLDKSGLPSDRFFAERPEGSVSTLKIQRTQQEDSAVYLCASSIPWATSPHEQYFGPGTRLTVT.

The rearrangement joins TRBV11-2 to TRBJ2-7; weak D call: TRBD1 (6 bases). V lost 0 bases and J lost 3, with 9 bases in between. Germline V lookup: CDR1 SGHAT, CDR2 FQNNGV. CDR3 length: 14 residues. The chain's CDR3 is CASSLDPGVYEQYF. Written as DNA, the CDR3 is TGTGCCAGCAGCTTAGATCCAGGGGTCTACGAGCAGTACTTC.

The chain links TRBV2 to TRBJ2-7; 7 nucleotides match TRBD1. CDR1 SNHLY and CDR2 FYNNEI come from the germline V gene. After removal of 6 bases from V and 5 bases from J, the junction contained 7 bases not matched to a gene. This CDR3 comprises 13 residues. The CDR3 spells CASSGTDLDEQYF. The CDR3 region has the DNA TGTGCCAGCAGCGGGACAGATTTGGACGAGCAGTACTTC.

Details on this clone: Since the CDR3 does not end with the conserved phenylalanine or tryptophan, this likely comes from a read error. The chain combines TRBV6-5 with TRBJ1-2; D unclear. Trimming left V 2 bases short and J 7 bases short, with 14 bases between. The CDR3 covers 14 residues. Germline V gene lookup returns CDR1 MNHEY and CDR2 SVGAGI. The CDR3: CASSYVGKAIGYTL. In DNA form, the CDR3 reads TGTGCCAGCAGTTACGTCGGGAAGGCCATTGGCTACACCCTC.

This sequence joins TRBV7-8 and TRBJ1-4; D remains ambiguous. This CDR3 spans 12 amino acids. Germline V gene sequence: CDR1 SGHVS, CDR2 FQNEAQ. The V gene lost 3 bases and the J gene lost 8 bases, with 7 bases spanning the gap. The CDR3: CASSFGEEKLFF. The CDR3 DNA sequence: TGTGCCAGCAGCTTTGGAGAAGAAAAACTGTTTTTT.